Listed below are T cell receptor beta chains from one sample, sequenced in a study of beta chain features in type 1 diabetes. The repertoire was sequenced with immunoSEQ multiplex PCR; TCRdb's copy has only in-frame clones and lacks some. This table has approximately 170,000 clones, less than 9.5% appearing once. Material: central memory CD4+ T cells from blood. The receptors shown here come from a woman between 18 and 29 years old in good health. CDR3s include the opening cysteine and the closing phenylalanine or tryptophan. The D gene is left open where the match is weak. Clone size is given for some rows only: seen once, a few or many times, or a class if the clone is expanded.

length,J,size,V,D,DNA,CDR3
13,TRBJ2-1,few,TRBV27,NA,TGTGCCAGCAGGTTGACAGCTTACAATGAGCAGTTCTTC,CASRLTAYNEQFF
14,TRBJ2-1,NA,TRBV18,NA,TGTGCCAGCTCACCGGGACTTCGAGACAATGAGCAGTTCTTC,CASSPGLRDNEQFF
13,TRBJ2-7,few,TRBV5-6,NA,TGTGCCAGCAGCTTCTTTTCCGGGGGAGAGCAGTACTTC,CASSFFSGGEQYF
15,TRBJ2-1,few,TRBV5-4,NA,TGTGCCAGCAGCTTGGCCCTGAGCTCCTACAATGAGCAGTTCTTC,CASSLALSSYNEQFF
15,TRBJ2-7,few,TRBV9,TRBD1,TGTGCCAGCAGCGTAACCGGGACAGGGTCCTACGAGCAGTACTTC,CASSVTGTGSYEQYF
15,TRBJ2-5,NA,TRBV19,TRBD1,TGTGCCACATCCCGAAGGGCAGGGGGTCTGGAGACCCAGTACTTC,CATSRRAGGLETQYF
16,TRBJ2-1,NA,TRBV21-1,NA,TGTGCCAGCAACCCTAGCGGGAGGGCCATTTACAATGAGCAGTTCTTC,CASNPSGRAIYNEQFF
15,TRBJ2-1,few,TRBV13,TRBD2,TGTGCCAGCAGCTTCTCAGCGGGGGGAAGGGGTGAGCAGTTCTTC,CASSFSAGGRGEQFF
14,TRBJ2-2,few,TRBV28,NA,TGTGCCAGCAGGCAGCAGGGGAACACCGGGGAGCTGTTTTTT,CASRQQGNTGELFF
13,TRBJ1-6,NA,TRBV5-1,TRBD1,TGCGCCAGCAGGGGACAGGGGAATTCACCCCTCCACTTT,CASRGQGNSPLHF
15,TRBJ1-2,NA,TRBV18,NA,TGTGCCAGCTCACCGCCGACAGAAGGGAACTATGGCTACACCTTC,CASSPPTEGNYGYTF
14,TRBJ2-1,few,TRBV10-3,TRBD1,TGTGCCATCACTCCGGGACAGGGAGCCAATGAGCAGTTCTTC,CAITPGQGANEQFF
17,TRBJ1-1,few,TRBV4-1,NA,TGCGCCAGCAGCCCCGGCCCCCCCCGGGACAAAAACACTGAAGCTTTCTTT,CASSPGPPRDKNTEAFF
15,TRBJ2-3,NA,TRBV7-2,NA,TGTGCCAGCAGCCCCAAACAGCGGGTAGAAGATACGCAGTATTTT,CASSPKQRVEDTQYF
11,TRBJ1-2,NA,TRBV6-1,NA,TGTGCCAGCAGTGAACAGTATGGCTACACCTTC,CASSEQYGYTF
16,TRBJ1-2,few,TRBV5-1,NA,TGCGCCAGCAGCTTGGCCGCAGGAGGCCTTAACTATGGCTACACCTTC,CASSLAAGGLNYGYTF
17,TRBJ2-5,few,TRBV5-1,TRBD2,TGCGCCAGCAGCTTGGCAGGCCTAGCGGGGGGGCGAGAGACCCAGTACTTC,CASSLAGLAGGRETQYF
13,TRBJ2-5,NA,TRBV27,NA,TGTGCCAGCAGCCCGAGGGCACAAGAGACCCAGTACTTC,CASSPRAQETQYF
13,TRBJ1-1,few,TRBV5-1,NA,TGCGCCAGCAGCCGGGAGGGGAACACTGAAGCTTTCTTT,CASSREGNTEAFF
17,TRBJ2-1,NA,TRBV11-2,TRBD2,TGTGCCAGCAGCTTAGTCCGTTCCAGCGGGGTATACAATGAGCAGTTCTTC,CASSLVRSSGVYNEQFF
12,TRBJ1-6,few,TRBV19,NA,TGTGCCAGCTCGGACAGAAATTCACCCCTCCACTTT,CASSDRNSPLHF
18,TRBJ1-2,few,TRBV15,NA,TGTGCCACCAGCAGAGATATTGTGACAGCCACTTCTAACTATGGCTACACCTTC,CATSRDIVTATSNYGYTF
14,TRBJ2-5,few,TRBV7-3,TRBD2,TGTGCCAGCAGCTTAACGGGGGGGCAAGAGACCCAGTACTTC,CASSLTGGQETQYF
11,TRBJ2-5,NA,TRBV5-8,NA,TGTGCCAGCAGCGCGGTGAAGACCCAGTACTTC,CASSAVKTQYF